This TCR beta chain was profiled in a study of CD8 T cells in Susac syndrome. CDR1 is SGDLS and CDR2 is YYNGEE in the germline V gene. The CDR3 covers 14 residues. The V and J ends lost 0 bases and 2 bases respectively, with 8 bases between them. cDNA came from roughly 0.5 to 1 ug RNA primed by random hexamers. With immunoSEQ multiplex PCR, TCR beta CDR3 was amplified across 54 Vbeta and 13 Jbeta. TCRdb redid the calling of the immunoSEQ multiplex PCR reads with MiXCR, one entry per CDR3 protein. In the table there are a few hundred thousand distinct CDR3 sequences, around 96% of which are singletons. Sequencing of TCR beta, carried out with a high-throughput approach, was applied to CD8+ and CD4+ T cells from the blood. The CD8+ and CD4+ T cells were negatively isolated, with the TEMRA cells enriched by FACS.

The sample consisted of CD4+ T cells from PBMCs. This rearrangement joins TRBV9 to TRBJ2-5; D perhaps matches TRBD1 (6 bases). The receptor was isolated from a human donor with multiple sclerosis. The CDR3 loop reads CASSVGTEQETQYF. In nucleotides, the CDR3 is TGTGCCAGCAGCGTAGGGACAGAGCAAGAGACCCAGTACTTC.